Shown below are 6 T cell receptor beta chains from a single sample sequenced in a study of human T cells and chemical hapten exposure. TCRdb itself ran the RACE reads through MiXCR, one entry per CDR3 protein. The sample consists of some 81,000 distinct CDR3 sequences, around 9.4% of them appearing once. The sample's time point: healthy volunteer bleed at 6 weeks. Before extraction, the whole blood was not fractionated, and total RNA was taken from it. Input material: whole blood. The receptors shown here come from a female donor in good health. Some clones in this sample may be carry-over from other donors' samples.

A note on this clonotype: A read error may produce the germline difference seen at one junction end. The chain joins TRBV6-5 to TRBJ1-5; D ambiguous. CDR1 MNHEY and CDR2 SVGAGI come from the germline V gene. CDR3 size: 13 residues. The CDR3 protein is CASSYSTRQPQNF. CDR3 nucleotides: TGTGCCAGCAGTTACTCGACTCGCCAGCCCCAGAATTTT.

This chain connects TRBV27 to TRBJ1-5; 8 positions match TRBD1. After removal of 6 bases from V and 7 bases from J, the junction contained 5 bases not matched to a gene. This CDR3 is built from 13 residues. Germline values: CDR1 MNHEY, CDR2 SMNVEV (reference sequence). As DNA, the CDR3 is TGTGCCAGCAGCTCAGGGGGCATCCAGCCCCAGCATTTT. It yields the protein CASSSGGIQPQHF.

This clonotype was observed a few times. The chain joins TRBV7-9 to TRBJ2-1; a possible D gene is TRBD2 (6 bases). CDR1 is SEHNR, CDR2 FQNEAQ, per germline (reference sequence). This CDR3 region has 16 residues. Trimming stripped 5 bases from V and 8 bases from J, with 22 bases between. CDR3 DNA: TGTGCCAGCAGCCCCCCGTCGGGAGCTCTTGGGGATGAGCAGTTCTTC. Amino acids: CASSPPSGALGDEQFF.

V and J are TRBV6-1 and TRBJ1-1, with D uncertain. Trimming took 1 base from V and 1 from J, leaving 7 bases between them. Germline V gene lookup returns CDR1 MNHNS and CDR2 SASEGT. The CDR3 has 14 amino acids. The CDR3 sequence is CASSEGLKNTEAFF. CDR3 in DNA: TGTGCCAGCAGTGAAGGGTTGAAGAACACTGAAGCTTTCTTT.

This clonotype was observed many times. The chain couples TRBV12-3 or TRBV12-4 to TRBJ1-5; tentative D call: TRBD1 (5 bases). The CDR3 sequence is 15 residues long. Trimming shortened V by 6 bases and J by 5 bases, and 17 bases separated the two germline ends. The CDR3 spells CASSPIGGGDQPQHF. The CDR3 coding sequence is TGTGCCAGCAGCCCTATTGGGGGGGGAGATCAGCCCCAGCATTTT.

This clonotype was detected only a few times. The rearrangement links TRBV5-5 to TRBJ1-2, with 8 bases aligning to TRBD1. In germline, CDR1 is SGHKS, CDR2 YYEKEE (reference sequence). The length of the CDR3 is 15 residues. With V trimmed by 2 bases and J by 6 bases, 9 bases remained unmatched. CDR3 in amino acids: CASSLIPTGQDGYTF. Here the CDR3 DNA reads TGTGCCAGCAGCTTAATCCCAACGGGACAGGATGGCTACACCTTC.